A single sample gave rise to the 13 T cell receptor beta chains below, sequenced in a study of cytomegalovirus exposure and HLA in healthy donors. With 60 Vbeta and 13 Jbeta primers, the PCR was carried out. Libraries were prepared by immunoSEQ multiplex PCR; TCRdb keeps only in-frame clonotypes and omits some of them. The table shows approximately 220,000 clones, with more than 80% occurring only once. The sequenced material came from PBMCs. The receptors here all came from a man under 40 in good health and CMV-seronegative.

The genes are TRBV5-1 and TRBJ1-3; D is perhaps TRBD1 (5 bases). The V and J ends lost 0 bases and 0 bases respectively, with 10 bases between them. CDR1 is SGHRS and CDR2 is YFSETQ in the germline V gene. The CDR3 is 16 amino acids. The DNA of the CDR3 is TGCGCCAGCAGCTTGGGGCTCGGGGGCTCTGGAAACACCATATATTTT. It encodes CASSLGLGGSGNTIYF.

This clone was counted only a few times. The rearrangement uses TRBV4-3 and TRBJ1-1; D not resolved. V lost 0 bases and J 7 bases, leaving 15 bases between the germline ends. Germline CDR1 and CDR2: LGHNA and YSLEER. This CDR3 contains 15 residues. CDR3 in DNA: TGCGCCAGCAGCCAAGATGCAGGACTCCGGGGTGAAGCTTTCTTT. Translation: CASSQDAGLRGEAFF.

This chain connects TRBV5-6 to TRBJ1-5, with D possibly matching TRBD1 (6 bases). CDR3 size: 14 residues. Trimming shortened V by 1 base and J by 4 bases, and 9 bases separated the two germline ends. Germline values: CDR1 SGHDT, CDR2 YYEEEE. Here the CDR3 reads CASSLWTVNQPQHF. CDR3 nucleotide sequence: TGTGCCAGCAGCTTGTGGACAGTAAATCAGCCCCAGCATTTT.

CDR3 DNA: TGTGCCATTGGAAGTAGCGGGGGGGCAGATACGCAGTATTTT. Amino acids: CAIGSSGGADTQYF. The V and J genes are TRBV10-3 and TRBJ2-3; TRBD2 matches at 11 bases. Germline values: CDR1 ENHRY, CDR2 SYGVKD. The CDR3 has 14 residues. The trim removed 9 bases at V and 4 bases at J, leaving 6 bases unmatched.

The rearrangement joins TRBV7-6 to TRBJ2-3; the match to TRBD1 covers 11 bases. From germline, CDR1 is SGHVS and CDR2 FNYEAQ. There are 16 residues in the CDR3. The J segment lost 2 bases and the V segment lost 3 bases, leaving 4 bases of the junction unmatched. The CDR3 sequence is CASSLRTGGNTDTQYF. DNA of the CDR3: TGTGCCAGCAGCTTGCGGACAGGGGGCAACACAGATACGCAGTATTTT. Full variable domain (outside the CDR3, taken from reference TRBV7-6 and TRBJ2-3): GAGVSQSPRYKVTKRGQDVALRCDPISGHVSLYWYRQALGQGPEFLTYFNYEAQQDKSGLPNDRFSAERPEGSISTLTIQRTEQRDSAMYRCASSLRTGGNTDTQYFGPGTRLTVL.

The chain joins TRBV4-3 to TRBJ1-3, with D maybe TRBD1 (6 bases). The CDR3 runs 16 residues. The germline CDR1 and CDR2 sequences are LGHNA and YSLEER. V was pared by 0 bases and J by 3 bases, with 12 bases between. The CDR3 bases are TGCGCCAGCAGCCAAGATTCTGCAGGGGTTGGAAACACCATATATTTT. The encoded protein is CASSQDSAGVGNTIYF.

This clone was recorded only once. The rearrangement uses TRBV5-6 and TRBJ1-3, with D possibly TRBD1 on 6 matching bases. Trimming shortened V by 5 bases and J by 4 bases, and 13 bases separated the two germline ends. CDR3 length equals 14 residues. In germline, CDR1 is SGHDT, CDR2 YYEEEE. The chain's CDR3 is CASSLSGVGNTIYF. CDR3 nucleotide sequence: TGTGCCAGCAGTCTCTCAGGGGTCGGAAACACCATATATTTT.

The chain uses TRBV4-1 and TRBJ1-2; D possibly corresponds to TRBD1 (5 bases). This CDR3 contains 17 residues. The germline CDR1 and CDR2 sequences are MGHRA and YSYEKL. V was clipped by 1 base and J by 0 bases, with 15 bases between them. CDR3 region: CASSQVTGATTNYGYTF. The CDR3 DNA sequence: TGCGCCAGCAGCCAAGTAACAGGAGCAACTACTAACTATGGCTACACCTTC.

V gene TRBV6-5 combines with J gene TRBJ1-2; possibly TRBD1 for D (6 bases). Trimming left V 6 bases short and J 7 bases short, with 18 bases between. The CDR3 spans 14 residues. Germline CDR1 and CDR2: MNHEY and SVGAGI. CDR3 DNA sequence: TGTGCCAGCAGCCGGACAGACGGATTGCTTGGCTACACCTTC. It codes for CASSRTDGLLGYTF.

This sequence joins TRBV7-9 and TRBJ2-1; TRBD2 matches at 8 bases. Trimming took 4 bases from V and 7 from J; bases not matched to a gene: 6. Germline lookup yields CDR1 SEHNR and CDR2 FQNEAQ (reference sequence). The CDR3 is made up of 14 amino acids. CDR3 sequence: CASSSGLGRNEQFF. CDR3 coding DNA: TGTGCCAGCAGCTCGGGACTAGGGAGGAATGAGCAGTTCTTC.

With regard to this clone: At one end, the junction sequence differs from germline, possibly due to a read error. V is TRBV5-6 and J is TRBJ1-5; D may be TRBD1 (6 bases). Germline assignment: CDR1 SGHDT and CDR2 YYEEEE. The CDR3 loop spans 13 amino acids. CDR3 amino acids: CASSSGGKQPQHF. The CDR3 DNA sequence: TGTGCCAGCAGCTCGGGGGGCAAGCAGCCCCAGCATTTT.

The rearrangement joins TRBV27 to TRBJ2-7; 7 bases fit TRBD1. From germline, CDR1 is MNHEY and CDR2 SMNVEV (reference sequence). This CDR3 has 15 amino acids. Trimming at V came to 4 bases and at J to 3 bases, leaving 9 bases not matched to a gene. As DNA, the CDR3 is TGTGCCAGCAGTTCCTCCCGGGACAGACGCTACGAGCAGTACTTC. Protein: CASSSSRDRRYEQYF.

The gene calls are TRBV27 and TRBJ2-3, with D unresolved. Trimming took 8 bases from V and 3 from J, leaving 12 bases between them. CDR1 MNHEY and CDR2 SMNVEV come from the germline V gene (reference sequence). The CDR3 runs to 13 residues. CDR3 bases: TGTGCCAGCGGGCCTCGGTATACAGATACGCAGTATTTT. Amino acid sequence: CASGPRYTDTQYF.